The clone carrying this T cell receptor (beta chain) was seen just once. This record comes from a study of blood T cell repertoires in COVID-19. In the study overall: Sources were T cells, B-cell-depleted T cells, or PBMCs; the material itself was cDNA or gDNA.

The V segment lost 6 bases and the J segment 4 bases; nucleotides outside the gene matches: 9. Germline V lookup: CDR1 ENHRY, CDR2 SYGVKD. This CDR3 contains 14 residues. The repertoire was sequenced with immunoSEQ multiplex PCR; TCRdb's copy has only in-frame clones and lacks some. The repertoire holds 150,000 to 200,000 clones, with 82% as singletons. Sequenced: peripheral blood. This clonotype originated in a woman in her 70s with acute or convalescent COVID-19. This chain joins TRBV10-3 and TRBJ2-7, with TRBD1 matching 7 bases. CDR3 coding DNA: TGTGCCATCAGCCCGGACAGGCGCCCATACGAGCAGTACTTC. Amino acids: CAISPDRRPYEQYF.